This T cell receptor (beta chain) comes out of a study of cytotoxic CD8 clonotypes in ibrutinib-treated CLL (dated by TCRdb to the early 2020s). Context from the whole study: The cohort was composed of 11 relapsed/refractory and approximately 16 treatment-naive patients; IGHV unmutated status was identified in fewer than 18 patients. Responses were partial in roughly 24 patients and complete in 2; after median approximately 5.5 years follow-up, roughly 14 stayed in remission and approximately 12 progressed. Response samples were obtained after a median of roughly 13 months of treatment, with a range of about 6 to 36 months. Cryopreserved peripheral blood mononuclear cells were obtained prior to treatment, at the time of response, and at either disease progression or sustained remission. Of the 85 to 95 participants in the trial, about two dozen had longitudinal samples available. On average, each sample yielded 255,043 productive templates and about 94,000 productive rearrangements.

General findings and caveats noted by the study authors: Baseline clonality was found to be higher than that of age-matched healthy donors and was strongly correlated with circulating CD8+ T-cell counts. Public clonotypes were rare and either contracted or stayed stable during treatment, and the rise in clonality at ibrutinib response reflected the expansion of private clonotypes. Lymph node repertoires were not examined, and the timing of sampling was not matched between patients in sustained remission and those whose disease progressed. An increase in clonality was observed at ibrutinib response, with clonality remaining stable during sustained remission and falling back toward baseline at progression.

For TCR beta library preparation, roughly 1.8 micrograms of genomic DNA was extracted from cryopreserved PBMCs. Longitudinal blood samples from CLL patients receiving ibrutinib monotherapy were subjected to high-throughput TCR beta sequencing. The patients took part in an open-label, single-center phase 2 trial of ibrutinib monotherapy. Notes on this clone: Its antigen specificity is not known. It has no much larger one-base neighbor in the sample; base qualities were not kept.

A MiSeq instrument was used for deep resolution sequencing, which targeted depths ranging from 1 in 1 million up to 1 in 200,000 T cells, with coverage averaging 10x for each clonotype. TCR beta libraries were generated with the immunoSEQ hsTCRB Kit. The paper's processing steps were these. ImmunoSEQ Data Assistant and ImmunoSEQ Analyzer were used for data analysis, and V, D and J genes were assigned according to IMGT definitions. Clonality, which ranges from 0 to 1, was calculated by subtracting the normalized Shannon entropy of productive rearrangement frequencies from one. Only overrepresented clonotypes making up at least 0.05% of the repertoire of each patient were included in the public clonotype analysis. Fewer than 15 repertoires from age-matched healthy donors, obtained from immuneACCESS, served as clonality controls. TCRdb took this table from immuneACCESS and kept in-frame rearrangements with V and J called. Such tables lack part of the clones; where checked against another copy, unresolved V genes explain under half of the gap, and the rest is unexplained. That table furnishes V, J and clone size, whereas the DNA furnished D and trimming. The sample table contains around 310,000 clones; only one count was recorded for around four fifths of them. 6.5% to 8.5% of the sample rests with the top ten.

Relative to germline, V is missing 6 bases and J is missing 1 base, with 9 bases of the junction outside any gene match. The CDR3 contains 16 residues, cysteine and phenylalanine counted. Just the 48-base CDR3 DNA is kept, in frame starting at base 1. CDR1 and CDR2, per the germline V gene, are SGHNT and YENEEA. The sequence joins TRBV11-3 to TRBJ2-7, and 10 bases in between align with TRBD2. The clonotype comes from a human donor with chronic lymphocytic leukemia. The source was PBMCs, collected before ibrutinib treatment. In nucleotide form, the sequence is TGTGCCAGCAGTCGAGGCGGTAGCGGGGGGTCCTACGAGCAGTACTTC. It codes for CASSRGGSGGSYEQYF.